A selection of T cell receptor beta chains follows, all from one sample in a study of T cell repertoires in cytomegalovirus infection. TCRdb reanalysed the reads using MiXCR and keeps one entry per CDR3 protein. The table lists about half a million distinct CDR3 sequences, approximately 42% of them singletons. These receptors' antigens are unknown. The sequencing here drew on cultured PBMCs, taken from culture after CMV antigen stimulation. Receptor source: a human donor in good health (CMV status not recorded). Some clones in this sample may be carry-over from other donors' samples. Each CDR3 is given with its conserved first and last residue. The order of the fields is J gene, V gene, CDR3 protein.

>TRBJ1-1|TRBV6-6
CASSLGEGHTEAFF
>TRBJ2-7|TRBV19
CASSPREGHAEQYF
>TRBJ2-7|TRBV10-3
CATVPTYRGQTYEQYF
>TRBJ1-2|TRBV14
CASSQVGQGPPYGYTF
>TRBJ1-1|TRBV3-1
CASSQGTVREAFF
>TRBJ2-7|TRBV7-2
CASSLVAGGLYEQYF
>TRBJ2-5|TRBV12-3/TRBV12-4
CASSRIAGNPGVETQYF
>TRBJ2-5|TRBV20-1
CSASPHSGSEETQYF
>TRBJ2-3|TRBV19
CASMDFFFPDTQYF
>TRBJ2-7|TRBV12-3/TRBV12-4
CATSIGLVYEQYF
>TRBJ2-1|TRBV12-3/TRBV12-4
CASSSGLAGAHEQFF
>TRBJ1-1|TRBV5-4
CASSLAGQGRNTEAFF
>TRBJ2-7|TRBV7-8
CASSLGVRGPLKGQYF
>TRBJ2-2|TRBV28
CASRLPLRTGRTGELFF
>TRBJ2-3|TRBV19
CASSNRPADTQYF
>TRBJ1-1|TRBV12-3/TRBV12-4
CASSRAGRATEAFF
>TRBJ2-1|TRBV27
CASGAGTYNEQFF
>TRBJ1-5|TRBV6-1
CASSAIIQPQHF
>TRBJ2-3|TRBV20-1
CSASLGGGLGDTQYF
>TRBJ2-3|TRBV7-2
CASSHSGGTDTQYF
>TRBJ2-3|TRBV18
CASSLGLAGTTDTQYF
>TRBJ2-7|TRBV7-2
CASSLEGQISYEQYF
>TRBJ2-5|TRBV5-4
CASSPVDETQYF
>TRBJ1-5|TRBV6-2/TRBV6-3
CASGPWGSNQPQHF
>TRBJ2-5|TRBV7-2
CASSFGVGGAKQETQYF
>TRBJ1-6|TRBV7-2
CASSLMAENSPLHF